Sequencing of this T cell receptor beta chain was carried out in a study of CD8+CD57+ T cells in acquired aplastic anemia. Study in general: Each DNA sample taken from sorted CD4+ and CD8+ cells came to about 3.2 ug on average.

Germline loops: CDR1 DFQATT, CDR2 SNEGSKA (reference sequence). This CDR3 is built from 9 residues. TCR beta VDJ and CDR3 were profiled, and genomic DNA was the template. A single record per CDR3 protein comes from TCRdb applying MiXCR to the reads. The sample has about 160,000 distinct CDR3 sequences; around 40% are singletons. This clonotype was observed a few times. The chain links TRBV20-1 to TRBJ1-1; D uncertain. The clonotype originates from a human donor in good health. The sample taken for sequencing was sorted CD4+, CD8+, or CD8+CD57+ T cells (not recorded which) from PBMCs. The CDR3 DNA reads as TGCATCTCGATCCGGGGAGCTTTCTTT. Translated, it gives CISIRGAFF.